This T cell receptor (beta chain) is from a study of memory CD4+ T cells and cytomegalovirus serostatus (dated by TCRdb to about 2019). Study-level background: The roughly 35 healthy Belgian adults in the cohort included 9 who were CMV seropositive and 24 who were CMV seronegative. To replicate a published TCR-based CMV serostatus classifier, the study sequenced CD4+ memory TCRbeta repertoires from a Belgian cohort whose cytomegalovirus serostatus was known.

With respect to this clone: Its antigen target is currently unknown. Per-base qualities were not stored, and no clone one base away is much larger.

Overall results and qualifications from the work: On the Belgian cohort, the classifier built on the original framework reached a median bootstrapped AUC of about 0.95, with a 95% CI of 0.76-1.00. For CMV serostatus prediction, a median bootstrapped AUC of approximately 0.95 was reached with the original framework, and a median bootstrapped AUC of 0.91 was reached with a US-trained random forest. Unlike the original study, which covered naive and memory CD4+ and CD8+ populations, the Belgian study sequenced only CD4+CD45RO+ memory cells. Of 170 or so previously reported CMV-associated TCRbeta sequences, approximately 64 appeared in the CD4+ memory repertoires, each in one to five individuals. The results were interpreted as suggesting that the CMV-associated TCR signature is mostly present in the CD4+ memory repertoire.

A FACSAria II was used to sort memory CD4+ T cells, defined as single viable CD3+CD4+CD8-CD45RO+ cells. CMV serostatus was determined with a Roche Elecsys assay detecting serum IgG against CMV pp150, pp28, p38 and p52. After thawing, total CD4+ T cells were enriched by positive selection with CD4 magnetic microbeads. Samples originated from another study that specifically interrogated the CD4+ T cell memory repertoire. Peripheral blood mononuclear cells were isolated and cryopreserved according to standard operating procedures, and serum was kept at -80 degrees C. The staining used CD3-PerCP (BW264/56), CD4-APC (RPA-T4), CD45RO-PE (UCHT1) and CD8-Pacific Orange (3B5) antibodies, and Sytox blue was used to exclude non-viable cells. The Quick-DNA Microprep Kit was used to extract genomic DNA from the sorted cells. Amplification of TCRbeta DNA was done with the immunoSEQ hsTCRbeta kit, following the protocol from the manufacturer. TCRbeta libraries were sequenced on an Illumina MiSeq instrument. In the original analysis: Once out-of-frame sequences had been removed, more than 2 million distinct TCRbeta sequences were left, which works out to an average of around 73,000 per individual. Each individual was scored according to the count of 164 previously reported CMV-associated TCRbeta sequences and the total productive distinct TCRbeta count. A beta-binomial model was reimplemented in Python, and scikit-learn random forests with default parameters were trained on data from the US cohort. Classifier performance on the Belgian cohort was reported as the median AUC with percentile confidence intervals calculated over 10,000 bootstrap iterations. Here the immuneACCESS table is served through TCRdb, limited to in-frame sequences with V and J called. Missing clones are a known gap in these copies; in checked studies unresolved V genes cover under half, and the rest lacks a known reason. V and J calls and clone size are copied from that table; D and trimming were computed from the DNA. In all, the sample holds roughly 60,000 clones, and around 80% of those were seen once. In total, the top ten clones hold more than 0.85% of the sample.

Sample: memory CD4+ T cells from blood. The clonotype originates from an adult in good health and CMV-seronegative.

The CDR3 has the sequence CASSISGYEQYF. The sequenced DNA: TGTGCCAGTAGTATTTCTGGCTACGAGCAGTACTTC. The receptor chain draws on TRBV19 and TRBJ2-7, with no confident D gene call. The germline V gene (reference sequence) yields LNHDA for CDR1 and SQIVND for CDR2. The junction carries 6 bases between V and J, which are trimmed by 3 bases and 3 bases respectively. Including the terminal cysteine and phenylalanine, the CDR3 comprises 12 residues. The read is trimmed to its CDR3 DNA, 36 bases read in frame from base 1.